This T cell receptor (beta chain) was found in a study of cytomegalovirus exposure and HLA in healthy donors. Notes on the study in general: In all likelihood, a cluster of highly shared sequence variants was a sequencing artifact. Immune exposure information available was restricted to CMV serostatus. A later analysis found TCR association rates differed by HLA locus, highest for DRB1 and lowest for HLA-C. The later analysis indicated that the majority of CMV-associated TCR beta chains appeared HLA-restricted.

Regarding this clone: The antigen is undetermined.

PCR was performed using 60 Vbeta and 13 Jbeta primers. Produced via immunoSEQ multiplex PCR; TCRdb's table is partial and in-frame only. The data hold about 170,000 clones, with roughly 76% observed a single time. V lost 0 bases to trimming and J lost 4 bases; unmatched junction nucleotides: 8. CDR1 is SGDLS and CDR2 is YYNGEE in the germline V gene. The CDR3 has 17 amino acids. This TCR was sampled from a male donor in good health and CMV-seronegative. The specimen was PBMCs. The genes are TRBV9 and TRBJ2-2; TRBD2 matches 8 bases. CDR3 sequence reads: CASSVASGGPVTGELFF. CDR3 bases: TGTGCCAGCAGCGTAGCCTCGGGGGGGCCGGTCACCGGGGAGCTGTTTTTT.